A single sample gave rise to the 32 T cell receptor beta chains below, sequenced in a study of fetal regulatory T cell absence and autoimmunity. TCRdb's copy holds only in-frame clones and misses some; the assay was immunoSEQ multiplex PCR. Among around 100,000 clones listed, more than 70% were seen once. The specimen sequenced was pancreas tissue. The receptor set was obtained from a male donor with IPEX syndrome.

The gene calls are TRBV19 and TRBJ2-7; 9 bases match TRBD1. The germline gives CDR1 LNHDA, CDR2 SQIVND (reference sequence). With 1 base clipped from V and 3 bases from J, the junction kept 10 bases outside the gene matches. The CDR3 has 17 residues. The CDR3 here is CASSIGPQTGGFYEQYF. CDR3 nucleotide sequence: TGTGCCAGTAGTATAGGGCCTCAGACAGGGGGATTCTACGAGCAGTACTTC.

This clone was seen more than once but under ten times. Just one base apart from a much larger clone, this may be a read error. The chain has TRBV7-9 and TRBJ1-4, with 10 nucleotides matching TRBD1. This CDR3 spans 14 amino acids. Trimming at V came to 5 bases and at J to 5 bases, leaving 2 bases not matched to a gene. Per the germline V gene, CDR1 is SEHNR and CDR2 is FQNEAQ (reference sequence). The CDR3, as DNA: TGTGCCAGCAGCCAGGGACAGGGGAATGAAAAACTGTTTTTT. This translates into CASSQGQGNEKLFF.

The V call is TRBV10-2, the J call TRBJ2-7; D ambiguous. This CDR3 has 14 residues. CDR1 and CDR2 from the germline V gene are WSHSY and SAAADI. Trimming took 4 bases from V and 3 from J, leaving 13 bases between them. CDR3 in amino acids: CASSGGLYLYEQYF. For the CDR3, the DNA is TGCGCCAGCAGTGGAGGTCTTTACCTCTACGAGCAGTACTTC.

This clone was seen only a few times. The rearrangement links TRBV10-2 to TRBJ1-1; the match to TRBD1 covers 10 bases. The germline CDR1 and CDR2 sequences are WSHSY and SAAADI. Trimming cost V 6 bases and J 4 bases; bases outside gene matches: 2. The CDR3 spans 13 residues. CDR3 DNA sequence: TGCGCCAGCAGGGGGACAGGGGCCACTGAAGCTTTCTTT. Translated: CASRGTGATEAFF.

This clone was found once. The rearrangement uses TRBV11-3 and TRBJ2-7; no firm D call. Germline loops: CDR1 SGHNT, CDR2 YENEEA. CDR3 length: 16 amino acids. V gave up 0 bases and J gave up 6 bases, with 18 bases separating them. The CDR3 DNA reads TGTGCCAGCAGCTTAGAATTCCTGACCGAAAGTCGCGAGCAGTACTTC. Its translation is CASSLEFLTESREQYF.

The rearrangement links TRBV11-2 to TRBJ1-1, with D possibly TRBD1 on 5 matching bases. With 1 base removed from V and 1 base from J, the gap between germline ends came to 7 bases. This CDR3 has 14 residues. Germline V lookup: CDR1 SGHAT, CDR2 FQNNGV. CDR3 in amino acids: CASSLVGQNTEAFF. CDR3 nucleotide sequence: TGTGCCAGCAGCTTAGTGGGGCAGAACACTGAAGCTTTCTTT. The full variable domain, in which reference TRBV11-2 and TRBJ1-1 provide the parts outside the CDR3, is EAGVAQSPRYKIIEKRQSVAFWCNPISGHATLYWYQQILGQGPKLLIQFQNNGVVDDSQLPKDRFSAERLKGVDSTLKIQPAKLEDSAVYLCASSLVGQNTEAFFGQGTRLTVV.

In this sample, this clone turned up once. J is TRBJ2-7 and V is TRBV4-1, with TRBD2 matching over 9 bases. The CDR3 is 15 amino acids. Germline V gene lookup returns CDR1 MGHRA and CDR2 YSYEKL. The V segment lost 1 base and the J segment 7 bases; nucleotides outside the gene matches: 8. The CDR3 DNA is TGCGCCAGCAGCCAAGGGGCGGGGGGGCCGGTAGAGCAGTACTTC. Its protein product is CASSQGAGGPVEQYF.

This rearrangement joins TRBV5-4 to TRBJ1-6; D is undetermined. The V end lost 2 bases, the J end lost 4 bases, and 7 bases lay between the germline ends. Per germline, CDR1 SGHNT and CDR2 YYREEE (reference sequence). The CDR3 covers 14 residues. The CDR3 protein is CASSFTLYNSPLHF. The CDR3 DNA follows: TGTGCCAGCAGCTTCACTCTGTATAATTCACCCCTCCACTTT. The complete variable domain, with remaining parts taken from reference TRBV5-4 and TRBJ1-6, reads ETGVTQSPTHLIKTRGQQVTLRCSSQSGHNTVSWYQQALGQGPQFIFQYYREEENGRGNFPPRFSGLQFPNYSSELNVNALELDDSALYLCASSFTLYNSPLHFGNGTRLTVT.

The V call is TRBV19, the J call TRBJ1-3, with 8 bases fitting TRBD1. Germline V gene data show CDR1 as LNHDA and CDR2 as SQIVND (reference sequence). J was trimmed by 4 bases and V by 0 bases; bases with no gene match: 5. This CDR3 has 16 residues. CDR3 protein: CASSIDLAGGGNTIYF. The CDR3 DNA follows: TGTGCCAGTAGTATAGATCTGGCAGGGGGCGGAAACACCATATATTTT.

The V and J genes are TRBV27 and TRBJ1-5; the match to TRBD1 covers 8 bases. V gave up 5 bases and J gave up 0 bases; unmatched junction bases: 9. The CDR3 consists of 17 residues. CDR1 is MNHEY and CDR2 is SMNVEV in the germline V gene (reference sequence). The CDR3 here is CASSPRTGYYSNQPQHF. The CDR3 bases are TGTGCCAGCAGTCCGAGGACAGGGTATTATAGCAATCAGCCCCAGCATTTT.

The chain links TRBV23-1 to TRBJ1-2, with D possibly TRBD1 on 5 matching bases. TRBV23-1 is labeled an ORF, and its function is uncertain. Trimming stripped 2 bases from V and 8 bases from J, with 12 bases between. The CDR3 has 13 residues. The CDR3 DNA reads TGCGCCAGCAGTCAAGGGTCAGGGTGGGGCTACACCTTC. It codes for CASSQGSGWGYTF.

This clone was picked up a small number of times. This chain uses TRBV2 with TRBJ2-7, with unresolved D. The V gene's germline CDR1 is SNHLY and CDR2 FYNNEI. Trimming shortened V by 1 base and J by 0 bases, and 7 bases separated the two germline ends. The CDR3 runs 14 residues. In DNA form, the CDR3 reads TGTGCCAGCAGTGAAGGGGCTCTCTCCTACGAGCAGTACTTC. The encoded protein is CASSEGALSYEQYF.

The rearrangement uses TRBV2 and TRBJ1-6; 10 bases map to TRBD1. This CDR3 is 13 amino acids long. The germline V gene encodes CDR1 SNHLY and CDR2 FYNNEI. After removal of 7 bases from V and 12 bases from J, the junction contained 6 bases not matched to a gene. The CDR3 DNA sequence: TGTGCCAGCAAGTTGGGACAGGGGATACCCCTCCACTTT. This gives the protein CASKLGQGIPLHF.

V usage is TRBV4-3 and J usage is TRBJ2-5, with TRBD1 matching 10 bases. CDR1 is LGHNA and CDR2 is YSLEER in the germline V gene. The CDR3 extends over 15 amino acids. V dropped 4 bases and J dropped 5; count of bases not matched to a gene: 7. The CDR3 protein is CASSLGTGEGETQYF. Here the CDR3 DNA reads TGCGCCAGCAGCCTCGGGACAGGGGAAGGGGAGACCCAGTACTTC.

V gene TRBV6-1 combines with J gene TRBJ1-1, with D unclear. CDR3 length: 11 amino acids. Deletions cut 5 bases from V and 3 bases from J, with 4 bases between. Germline V CDR1 and CDR2: MNHNS, SASEGT. The CDR3 region is CASSPYTEAFF. CDR3 nucleotides: TGTGCCAGCAGTCCCTACACTGAAGCTTTCTTT.

This chain uses TRBV7-2 with TRBJ2-3, with TRBD2 matching over 13 bases. This CDR3 comprises 18 residues. CDR1 is SGHTA and CDR2 is FQGNSA in the germline V gene. Trimming cost V 2 bases and J 4 bases; bases outside gene matches: 9. This CDR3 reads CASSLKFGTSGAPDTQYF. The CDR3 coding sequence is TGTGCCAGCAGCTTAAAATTCGGGACTAGCGGGGCCCCAGATACGCAGTATTTT.

This clone appeared a few times. This chain uses TRBV6-5 with TRBJ1-5, with D uncertain. This CDR3 contains 12 residues. CDR1 and CDR2 (germline): MNHEY, SVGAGI. V was trimmed by 5 bases and J by 5 bases, leaving 7 bases between them. CDR3 loop: CASSTGYQPQHF. The CDR3 DNA is TGTGCCAGCAGTACCGGATATCAGCCCCAGCATTTT.

The chain combines TRBV30 with TRBJ2-7; no definite D call. The CDR3 is 14 amino acids. Trimming removed 0 bases at V and 3 bases at J, with 12 bases between. Germline CDR1 reads GTSNPN; CDR2 reads SVGIG (reference sequence). CDR3 residues: CAWSVHWGIYEQYF. The CDR3 DNA sequence: TGTGCCTGGAGTGTACATTGGGGAATCTACGAGCAGTACTTC. Full variable domain (remainder filled in from reference TRBV30 and TRBJ2-7): SQTIHQWPATLVQPVGSPLSLECTVEGTSNPNLYWYRQAAGRGLQLLFYSVGIGQISSEVPQNLSASRPQDRQFILSSKKLLLSDSGFYLCAWSVHWGIYEQYFGPGTRLTVT.

This sequence joins TRBV13 and TRBJ2-5; either TRBD1 or TRBD2 may supply D (5 bases each). Looked up from germline, CDR1 is PRHDT and CDR2 is FYEKMQ (reference sequence). This CDR3 region has 12 residues. Trimming pared 5 bases from V and 5 bases from J, leaving 9 bases between. CDR3 DNA sequence: TGTGCCAGCAGCGTCGGGACCGAGACCCAGTACTTC. It codes for CASSVGTETQYF.

This chain joins TRBV11-2 and TRBJ1-2; tentatively, D is TRBD1 (5 bases). This CDR3 region has 15 residues. The ends were cut back, 1 base at V and 1 base at J, with 10 bases in the middle. The germline V gene encodes CDR1 SGHAT and CDR2 FQNNGV. The CDR3 is CASSLGGTVNYGYTF. CDR3 coding DNA: TGTGCCAGCAGCTTAGGGGGGACGGTTAACTATGGCTACACCTTC.

This chain links TRBV5-4 with TRBJ2-7; 9 bases are a match to TRBD2. The germline V gene encodes CDR1 SGHNT and CDR2 YYREEE (reference sequence). Trimming at V came to 1 base and at J to 2 bases, leaving 4 bases not matched to a gene. The CDR3 covers 15 residues. The chain's CDR3 is CASSLSGGSPYEQYF. The DNA of the CDR3 is TGTGCCAGCAGCTTGAGCGGGGGGTCTCCCTACGAGCAGTACTTC.

As DNA, the CDR3 is TGTGCCAGCAGCCCACCGGTTGAGGGGTACCCCTCTTATGGCTACACCTTC. Translation gives CASSPPVEGYPSYGYTF. The chain has TRBV7-8 and TRBJ1-2; D perhaps matches TRBD1 (5 bases). Germline assignment: CDR1 SGHVS and CDR2 FQNEAQ. The CDR3 length is 17 residues. Trimming removed 5 bases at V and 5 bases at J, with 24 bases between.

The chain has TRBV9 and TRBJ1-4; D may be TRBD1 (5 bases). The V end lost 3 bases, the J end lost 4 bases, and 13 bases lay between the germline ends. CDR1 SGDLS and CDR2 YYNGEE come from the germline V gene. This CDR3 region has 15 residues. The CDR3 loop is CASSEGGAINEKLFF. CDR3 nucleotide sequence: TGTGCCAGCAGCGAGGGCGGGGCGATTAATGAAAAACTGTTTTTT.

This chain uses TRBV5-1 with TRBJ2-1; 10 nucleotides agree with TRBD2. V lost 2 bases and J lost 1; bases outside the gene matches: 6. Germline loops: CDR1 SGHRS, CDR2 YFSETQ. The CDR3 runs to 17 residues. CDR3 region: CASSLPSTSGSYNEQFF. The CDR3, as DNA: TGCGCCAGCAGCTTACCATCGACTAGCGGGTCCTACAATGAGCAGTTCTTC.

The chain is built from TRBV29-1 and TRBJ1-1; 11 bases are shared with TRBD1. The V segment lost 0 bases and the J segment 6 bases; nucleotides outside the gene matches: 6. Germline values: CDR1 SQVTM, CDR2 ANQGSEA. The CDR3 covers 15 residues. The CDR3 sequence is CSVEDGAGQGAEAFF. CDR3 DNA: TGCAGCGTTGAAGATGGGGCGGGACAGGGGGCTGAAGCTTTCTTT.

This clone showed up just once. V usage is TRBV6-1 and J usage is TRBJ2-3, with TRBD2 identical over 8 bases. V lost 4 bases and J lost 6; bases outside the gene matches: 3. Germline CDR1 reads MNHNS; CDR2 reads SASEGT. CDR3 length: 13 residues. The CDR3 is CASSGTSWDTQYF. Here the CDR3 DNA reads TGTGCCAGCAGTGGGACTAGCTGGGATACGCAGTATTTT.

The gene calls are TRBV19 and TRBJ2-1, with 7 nucleotides matching TRBD1. The CDR3 is made up of 18 amino acids. Per germline, CDR1 LNHDA and CDR2 SQIVND (reference sequence). Unmatched junction bases numbered 18, after V lost 7 bases and J lost 3 bases. CDR3 DNA: TGTGCCAGTACCAAACAGTGTAGGGGGCGGCTCTACTACAATGAGCAGTTCTTC. As protein: CASTKQCRGRLYYNEQFF.

The chain joins TRBV6-1 to TRBJ1-5; 7 bases agree with TRBD1. V trimming: 6 bases; J trimming: 4 bases; junction bases outside the gene matches: 6. Germline V gene data show CDR1 as MNHNS and CDR2 as SASEGT. The CDR3 has 14 amino acids. CDR3 nucleotide sequence: TGTGCCAGCAGCCAGGGGGGGAGGAATCAGCCCCAGCATTTT. Encoded protein: CASSQGGRNQPQHF.

Only one count was recorded for this clone. The chain couples TRBV27 to TRBJ2-7; possibly TRBD2 for D (5 bases). V was trimmed by 3 bases and J by 2 bases, leaving 8 bases between them. The V gene's germline CDR1 is MNHEY and CDR2 SMNVEV (reference sequence). This CDR3 has 13 amino acids. The CDR3 sequence: CASSFQRPYEQYF. In DNA, the CDR3 is TGTGCCAGCAGTTTCCAGCGGCCCTACGAGCAGTACTTC.

V and J are TRBV7-6 and TRBJ2-5, with D maybe TRBD1 (7 bases). This CDR3 contains 16 residues. V was cut by 3 bases and J by 7 bases, with 21 bases left in between. Germline-derived CDR1 and CDR2 are SGHVS and FNYEAQ. CDR3 loop: CASSLWRGPPVVTQYF. The DNA of the CDR3 is TGTGCCAGCAGCTTGTGGAGGGGGCCCCCTGTTGTGACCCAGTACTTC.

This sequence joins TRBV4-1 and TRBJ2-5; the match to TRBD2 covers 11 bases. In germline, CDR1 is MGHRA, CDR2 YSYEKL. The CDR3 extends over 16 amino acids. J was trimmed by 1 base and V by 4 bases; bases with no gene match: 5. The DNA for the CDR3 is TGCGCCAGCAGCCGTACGGGACTAGCGGTCCAAGAGACCCAGTACTTC. It specifies CASSRTGLAVQETQYF.

The V call is TRBV6-5, the J call TRBJ1-2; D is uncertain. The germline CDR1 and CDR2 sequences are MNHEY and SVGAGI. This CDR3 is 11 amino acids long. The V end was cut by 5 bases, the J end by 5 bases, with 6 bases between. The CDR3 loop reads CASSPFYGYTF. In nucleotides, the CDR3 is TGTGCCAGCAGTCCTTTTTATGGCTACACCTTC.